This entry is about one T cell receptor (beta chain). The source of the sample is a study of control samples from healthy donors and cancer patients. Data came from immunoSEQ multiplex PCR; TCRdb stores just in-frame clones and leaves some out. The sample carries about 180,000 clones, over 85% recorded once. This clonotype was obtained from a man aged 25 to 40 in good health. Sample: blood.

The chain's CDR3 is CASRAGQADQPQHF. The CDR3 nucleotides read TGTGCCAGCAGAGCTGGACAGGCCGATCAGCCCCAGCATTTT. The chain joins TRBV28 to TRBJ1-5; 7 bases line up with TRBD1. The CDR3 extends over 14 amino acids. J gave up 5 bases and V 6 bases, and 7 bases lay outside the gene matches. Germline V gives CDR1 MDHEN, CDR2 SYDVKM.